The 23 T cell receptor beta chains in this list originate from one sample, sequenced in a study of CD4 T cells in relation to SARS-CoV-2 and coronaviruses. For these receptors, no antigen is known. Sequencing used immunoSEQ multiplex PCR; TCRdb keeps in-frame clones, though not all of them. The sample lists 26,000 or so clones, around three quarters occurring once. CD4+ T cells from unexposed donors were obtained before the COVID-19 pandemic (2011-2018). After 10 to 11 days of culture, CD4+ T cells were isolated. The specimen was CD4+ T cells from PBMCs, cultured in vitro. Receptors originate from a human donor in good health.

The chain has TRBV27 and TRBJ2-2, with TRBD1 identical over 9 bases. There are 14 residues in the CDR3. Germline V CDR1 and CDR2: MNHEY, SMNVEV (reference sequence). Trimming took 6 bases from V and 4 from J; bases not matched to a gene: 3. The CDR3 coding sequence is TGTGCCAGCAGCCGACAGGGGGGCACCGGGGAGCTGTTTTTT. Protein sequence: CASSRQGGTGELFF.

This clone was seen only a few times. This sequence joins TRBV9 and TRBJ1-1, with D maybe TRBD1 (5 bases). Germline values: CDR1 SGDLS, CDR2 YYNGEE. The V end was cut by 0 bases, the J end by 6 bases, with 15 bases between. CDR3 size: 15 residues. The CDR3 here is CASSVGVGSGAEAFF. The CDR3 bases are TGTGCCAGCAGCGTAGGCGTAGGATCGGGGGCTGAAGCTTTCTTT.

This chain uses TRBV6-5 with TRBJ2-7, with TRBD1 identical over 10 bases. Trimming cost V 5 bases and J 4 bases; bases outside gene matches: 8. There are 15 residues in the CDR3. Per the germline V gene, CDR1 is MNHEY and CDR2 is SVGAGI. The DNA for the CDR3 is TGTGCCAGCAGTCGCCGGGACAGGGGATCTTACGAGCAGTACTTC. This translates into CASSRRDRGSYEQYF.

The gene calls are TRBV4-3 and TRBJ2-2, with D possibly matching TRBD2 (7 bases). Germline V gene lookup returns CDR1 LGHNA and CDR2 YSLEER. The V end was cut by 3 bases, the J end by 7 bases, with 24 bases between. This CDR3 has 18 residues. As DNA, the CDR3 is TGCGCCAGCAGCCACCAGATGGGGGGGGGCCAGTTGGTCGGGGAGCTGTTTTTT. Its translation: CASSHQMGGGQLVGELFF.

This clone was observed a few times. The chain employs TRBV25-1 and TRBJ2-1; tentatively, D is TRBD2 (7 bases). Germline V gene lookup returns CDR1 MGHDK and CDR2 SYGVNS. The V end lost 7 bases, the J end lost 3 bases, and 19 bases lay between the germline ends. CDR3 length: 16 residues. The CDR3: CASTLGGVSHYNEQFF. The CDR3 DNA follows: TGTGCCAGCACCCTAGGGGGGGTCTCCCACTACAATGAGCAGTTCTTC.

The V gene is TRBV10-3, the J gene TRBJ2-2; tentative D call: TRBD2 (7 bases). The CDR3 runs to 14 residues. Germline V gene data show CDR1 as ENHRY and CDR2 as SYGVKD. V was cut by 8 bases and J by 4 bases, with 14 bases left in between. As DNA, the CDR3 is TGTGCCATCGGGGGGGACACCTTCACCGGGGAGCTGTTTTTT. Translation: CAIGGDTFTGELFF.

This clone was observed a single time. The chain has TRBV6-5 and TRBJ1-5; no reliable D call. This CDR3 comprises 14 residues. CDR1 and CDR2 (germline): MNHEY, SVGAGI. Between the trimmed V and J ends, which lost 2 bases and 9 bases, there was a span of 14 bases. CDR3 in amino acids: CASSYGAGKRPQHF. The CDR3 DNA follows: TGTGCCAGCAGTTACGGTGCGGGAAAGAGGCCCCAGCATTTT.

The chain carries TRBV5-1 and TRBJ2-3; TRBD1 might be the D (5 bases). The V gene's germline CDR1 is SGHRS and CDR2 YFSETQ. V dropped 0 bases and J dropped 4 bases, with 9 bases sitting between them. The CDR3 runs to 14 residues. The CDR3 is CASSLATRADTQYF. The CDR3 coding sequence is TGCGCCAGCAGCTTGGCCACCAGGGCAGATACGCAGTATTTT.

The chain carries TRBV4-1 and TRBJ2-5; D possibly corresponds to TRBD2 (6 bases). The length of the CDR3 is 16 residues. Trimming took off 1 base at V and 3 bases at J, with 15 bases between the two ends. Germline V lookup: CDR1 MGHRA, CDR2 YSYEKL. The CDR3, as DNA: TGCGCCAGCAGCCAAGTTTCAGGACTACTCAAAGAGACCCAGTACTTC. It codes for CASSQVSGLLKETQYF.

The chain combines TRBV19 with TRBJ1-3; D is undetermined. V lost 6 bases to trimming and J lost 4 bases, with 10 bases between them. Germline V CDR1 and CDR2: LNHDA, SQIVND (reference sequence). There are 13 residues in the CDR3. The CDR3 loop reads CASSHPTGNTIYF. In DNA form, the CDR3 reads TGTGCCAGTAGCCATCCTACGGGAAACACCATATATTTT. The whole variable domain, filled in from reference TRBV19 and TRBJ1-3, reads DGGITQSPKYLFRKEGQNVTLSCEQNLNHDAMYWYRQDPGQGLRLIYYSQIVNDFQKGDIAEGYSVSREKKESFPLTVTSAQKNPTAFYLCASSHPTGNTIYFGEGSWLTVV.

This clone was detected only once. This chain uses TRBV7-3 with TRBJ1-2; weak D call: TRBD1 (5 bases). The ends were cut back, 2 bases at V and 5 bases at J, with 15 bases in the middle. The CDR3 extends over 15 amino acids. CDR1 is SGHTA, CDR2 FQGTGA, per germline. The CDR3 loop is CASSLEAGRSYGYTF. CDR3 DNA: TGTGCCAGCAGCTTAGAGGCAGGGAGGTCGTATGGCTACACCTTC. The entire variable domain, with the rest obtained from reference TRBV7-3 and TRBJ1-2, is as follows: GAGVSQTPSNKVTEKGKYVELRCDPISGHTALYWYRQSLGQGPEFLIYFQGTGAADDSGLPNDRFFAVRPEGSVSTLKIQRTERGDSAVYLCASSLEAGRSYGYTFGSGTRLTVV.

This chain joins TRBV6-5 and TRBJ2-3; D not resolved. The CDR3 is made up of 14 amino acids. The V gene's germline CDR1 is MNHEY and CDR2 SVGAGI. Trimming shortened V by 6 bases and J by 3 bases, and 13 bases separated the two germline ends. In DNA form, the CDR3 reads TGTGCCAGCAGCGCGCTTTGGGGAACAGATACGCAGTATTTT. Amino acid sequence: CASSALWGTDTQYF.

The table lists this clone with a count of one. The chain couples TRBV7-2 to TRBJ1-5; 7 bases fit TRBD1. The CDR3 has 13 amino acids. After removal of 5 bases from V and 5 bases from J, the junction contained 3 bases not matched to a gene. Germline loops: CDR1 SGHTA, CDR2 FQGNSA. The CDR3 DNA sequence: TGTGCCAGCAGCCATGACAGGGATCAGCCCCAGCATTTT. Translated: CASSHDRDQPQHF.

J is TRBJ2-2 and V is TRBV19; 11 nucleotides line up with TRBD2. From germline, CDR1 is LNHDA and CDR2 SQIVND (reference sequence). The ends lost 3 bases at V and 2 bases at J; junction bases unmatched: 5. CDR3 length: 17 amino acids. The chain's CDR3 is CASSITTSGRNTGELFF. Written as DNA, the CDR3 is TGTGCCAGTAGTATTACTACTAGCGGGAGAAACACCGGGGAGCTGTTTTTT.

The V call is TRBV7-2, the J call TRBJ1-2, with D maybe TRBD1 (5 bases). The V and J ends lost 0 bases and 11 bases respectively, with 7 bases between them. Germline-derived CDR1 and CDR2 are SGHTA and FQGNSA. The CDR3 loop spans 11 amino acids. CDR3: CASSLAPGYTF. The CDR3 DNA reads as TGTGCCAGCAGCTTAGCGCCAGGGTACACCTTC.

The chain joins TRBV9 to TRBJ2-1; 15 positions agree with TRBD2. The CDR3 has 15 amino acids. CDR1 is SGDLS, CDR2 YYNGEE, per germline. Losses at the gene ends were 4 bases for V and 12 bases for J; bases not matched to a gene: 8. The CDR3 reads CASSSRTSGGAGQFF. The DNA for the CDR3 is TGTGCCAGCAGCTCCCGGACTAGCGGGGGGGCCGGGCAGTTCTTC.

The CDR3 reads CASSQDLGQGNSPLHF. The CDR3 nucleotides are TGCGCCAGCAGCCAAGATTTAGGACAGGGTAATTCACCCCTCCACTTT. The rearrangement uses TRBV4-1 and TRBJ1-6; 8 bases are a match to TRBD1. After removal of 0 bases from V and 6 bases from J, the junction contained 4 bases not matched to a gene. Germline-derived CDR1 and CDR2 are MGHRA and YSYEKL. The CDR3 consists of 16 residues.

DNA for the CDR3: TGTGCCAGCAGTTACGCGGGTGGAGGGTACGAGCAGTACTTC. This translates into CASSYAGGGYEQYF. The chain has TRBV6-5 and TRBJ2-7, with a possible D match to TRBD2 (6 bases). The germline V gene encodes CDR1 MNHEY and CDR2 SVGAGI. This CDR3 region has 14 residues. The germline V and J ends were trimmed by 2 bases and 4 bases, with 12 bases remaining between them.

This chain connects TRBV5-1 to TRBJ2-3; 10 positions match TRBD2. J was trimmed by 5 bases and V by 4 bases; bases with no gene match: 13. CDR3 length: 17 amino acids. Germline CDR1 and CDR2: SGHRS and YFSETQ. The CDR3 region has the DNA TGCGCCAGCAGCCCGTGGACGATAGCGGGGGGACAAGATACGCAGTATTTT. The encoded protein is CASSPWTIAGGQDTQYF.

The chain employs TRBV19 and TRBJ1-4; D not certain. CDR1 is LNHDA, CDR2 SQIVND, per germline (reference sequence). This CDR3 region has 14 residues. V gave up 3 bases and J gave up 4 bases, with 9 bases separating them. In DNA form, the CDR3 reads TGTGCCAGTAGTATCAAACAGAGTAATGAAAAACTGTTTTTT. Residues: CASSIKQSNEKLFF. Looking up the rest from reference TRBV19 and TRBJ1-4 gives the full variable domain: DGGITQSPKYLFRKEGQNVTLSCEQNLNHDAMYWYRQDPGQGLRLIYYSQIVNDFQKGDIAEGYSVSREKKESFPLTVTSAQKNPTAFYLCASSIKQSNEKLFFGSGTQLSVL.

The V and J genes are TRBV11-2 and TRBJ2-3, with 12 bases that match TRBD2. The CDR3 loop spans 18 amino acids. Germline V lookup: CDR1 SGHAT, CDR2 FQNNGV. V was pared by 5 bases and J by 0 bases, with 9 bases of the junction left unmatched. The CDR3 protein is CASSPLAGGTLSTDTQYF. CDR3 DNA sequence: TGTGCCAGCAGCCCTCTAGCGGGGGGGACTCTTAGCACAGATACGCAGTATTTT.

V usage is TRBV25-1 and J usage is TRBJ2-3; 9 bases fit TRBD1. The CDR3 extends over 16 amino acids. Germline V CDR1 and CDR2: MGHDK, SYGVNS. V lost 3 bases and J lost 1; bases outside the gene matches: 5. The CDR3 reads CASSDTGGGGTDTQYF. The DNA of the CDR3 is TGTGCCAGCAGTGATACAGGGGGCGGTGGCACAGATACGCAGTATTTT.

In DNA, the CDR3 is TGTGCCAGCAGCGCGTACGGGACAGCTTATGGCTACACCTTC. Translating it yields CASSAYGTAYGYTF. V gene TRBV5-4 combines with J gene TRBJ1-2; 7 nucleotides match TRBD1. The CDR3 spans 14 residues. J lost 5 bases, V lost 4 bases, and 8 bases had no gene match. Germline V lookup: CDR1 SGHNT, CDR2 YYREEE (reference sequence).